These T cell receptor beta chains were read from a single sample in a study of blood T cell repertoires in COVID-19. The method was immunoSEQ multiplex PCR; TCRdb's version includes in-frame clones alone and lacks a portion of them. The sample lists 300,000 to 450,000 clones, about 85% seen once, with approximately 3.7% in the top ten. Sequencing used peripheral blood. Every receptor here comes from a woman between 18 and 29 years old with acute or convalescent COVID-19. The CDR3 runs from the conserved cysteine through the conserved F or W. A D gene is named only where the DNA matches it firmly. The size entry is marked missing in some rows and otherwise reads once, few, many or a size class.

>.|TRBV14|TRBJ1-4|.
TGTGCCAGCAGCCACCCTCAGGGTGTTGTTGAAAAACTGTTTTTT
CASSHPQGVVEKLFF
>.|TRBV29-1|TRBJ2-7|.
TGCAGCGTTGGGACTATCCACTCCTACGAGCAGTACTTC
CSVGTIHSYEQYF
>TRBD2|TRBV7-3|TRBJ2-2|.
TGTGCCAGCAGCTCCTCTAGCGGGGGGCCGGCCGGGGAGCTGTTTTTT
CASSSSSGGPAGELFF
>.|TRBV7-2|TRBJ1-5|.
TGTGCCAGCAGCCAGGGGACGGTTTATAGCAATCAGCCCCAGCATTTT
CASSQGTVYSNQPQHF
>.|TRBV27|TRBJ2-7|.
TGTGCCAGCAGTTTATTTAGCAGCACCTACGAGCAGTACTTC
CASSLFSSTYEQYF
>TRBD1|TRBV7-9|TRBJ2-1|.
TGTGCCAGCAGCTTATCTCAGGGGGCCGAGGATGAGCAGTTCTTC
CASSLSQGAEDEQFF
>.|TRBV28|TRBJ1-1|.
TGTGCCAGCAGTTTTATGAGGGAAATTAGTGAAGCTTTCTTT
CASSFMREISEAFF
>TRBD2|TRBV9|TRBJ2-5|.
TGTGCCAGCAGCGACCCCTCTCTAGCGGGGGGGCCAGAGACCCAGTACTTC
CASSDPSLAGGPETQYF
>.|TRBV19|TRBJ2-4|.
TGTGCCAGTAGTATAGAAGTCGCGGCGGGACGGGACATTCAGTACTTC
CASSIEVAAGRDIQYF
>.|TRBV5-4|TRBJ1-2|.
TGTGCCAGCAGCTCCGGGACTACCTATGGCTACACCTTC
CASSSGTTYGYTF
>TRBD2|TRBV5-6|TRBJ2-3|.
TGTGCCAGCAGCTCCGGGACTAGCGCGTTTACAGATACGCAGTATTTT
CASSSGTSAFTDTQYF
>TRBD1|TRBV6-5|TRBJ2-1|.
TGTGCCAGCAGTTCAGGGACAGGGAGCTCCTACAATGAGCAGTTCTTC
CASSSGTGSSYNEQFF
>TRBD1|TRBV9|TRBJ2-2|once
TGTGCCAGCAGCGGACAGGGCGCCGGGGAGCTGTTTTTT
CASSGQGAGELFF
>.|TRBV7-3|TRBJ2-7|.
TGTGCCAGCAGGTCCCAGGGAGGCTTTGAGCAGTACTTC
CASRSQGGFEQYF
>TRBD1|TRBV18|TRBJ2-5|.
TGTGCCAGCTCACCGTCGACAGGGGGCTGGGAGACCCAGTACTTC
CASSPSTGGWETQYF
>.|TRBV2|TRBJ1-3|.
TGTGCCAGCACCGGTAGGGGGTCGGGCGGAAACACCATATATTTT
CASTGRGSGGNTIYF
>.|TRBV28|TRBJ2-7|.
TGTGCCAGCACCATGAGCTCCTACGAGCAGTACTTC
CASTMSSYEQYF
>.|TRBV28|TRBJ2-7|once
TGTGCCACCAAATTCCCTAAAGGGAGCTCGTTAGGCTACGAGCAGTACTTC
CATKFPKGSSLGYEQYF
>.|TRBV6-1|TRBJ1-6|once
TGTGCCAGCAGTGGGCTAGGACAGAGGAAGGGGAATTCACCCCTCCACTTT
CASSGLGQRKGNSPLHF
>TRBD1|TRBV7-8|TRBJ1-6|.
TGTGCCAGCAGCTCCCTGACAGGGCAGCCCTATAATTCACCCCTCCACTTT
CASSSLTGQPYNSPLHF
>TRBD2|TRBV4-2|TRBJ2-1|.
TGTGCCAGCAGCCAAGACTCCGGGACTAGCGGGCCGCTAGGGGAGCAGTTCTTC
CASSQDSGTSGPLGEQFF
>.|TRBV7-9|TRBJ2-3|.
TGTGCCAGCAGCTTAGACAGGGCCTCAGATACGCAGTATTTT
CASSLDRASDTQYF
>TRBD1|TRBV28|TRBJ1-1|once
TGTGCCACCTGTATATTACCGGGACAGGGAGTGTCTGAAGCTTTCTTT
CATCILPGQGVSEAFF
>.|TRBV11-2|TRBJ1-1|.
TGTGCCAGCAGCTTAGTCAGGGCTAGAACTGAAGCTTTCTTT
CASSLVRARTEAFF
>.|TRBV27|TRBJ1-2|.
TGTGCCAGCAGTTTACAGGGGCAGTATGGCTACACCTTC
CASSLQGQYGYTF
>.|TRBV7-9|TRBJ1-1|.
TGTGCCAGCAAATTTCCGGGTGAGAACACTGAAGCTTTCTTT
CASKFPGENTEAFF
>.|TRBV6-5|TRBJ2-3|.
TGTGCCAGCTACCATAGGACAGGCACAGATACGCAGTATTTT
CASYHRTGTDTQYF
>.|TRBV19|TRBJ1-5|.
TGTGCCAGTAGTATAGGGACAGGCAATCAGCCCCAGCATTTT
CASSIGTGNQPQHF
>TRBD1|TRBV28|TRBJ2-1|.
TGTGCCATCGTCTCGACAGGGGTCCGCTCCTACAATGAGCAGTTCTTC
CAIVSTGVRSYNEQFF
>.|TRBV30|TRBJ1-5|.
TGTGCCTCAGACGGCGGTGTTAATCAGCCCCAGCATTTT
CASDGGVNQPQHF
>.|TRBV24-1|TRBJ1-2|.
TGTGCCACCAGTGATTCCCGGGACATTCCCTATGGCTACACCTTC
CATSDSRDIPYGYTF
>TRBD1|TRBV7-9|TRBJ2-7|.
TGTGCCAGCAGCCCTCGACAGGGGGACTACGAGCAGTACTTC
CASSPRQGDYEQYF
>.|TRBV28|TRBJ2-5|.
TGTGCCAGCAGTTCCCTGACAGGCCCGAGGACCCAGTACTTC
CASSSLTGPRTQYF
>TRBD2|TRBV7-3|TRBJ2-5|once
TGTGCCAGCAGCCCGGCGGGGGGGTTGGAGACCCAGTACTTC
CASSPAGGLETQYF
>.|TRBV24-1|TRBJ2-2|.
TGTGCCACCAGTGATAATCCGGGACTCGCTAACACCGGGGAGCTGTTTTTT
CATSDNPGLANTGELFF
>TRBD1|TRBV4-2|TRBJ1-5|few
TGTGCCAGCAGCTATGAGACGGGCAGGGGGCATCAGCCCCAGCATTTT
CASSYETGRGHQPQHF
>TRBD1|TRBV5-6|TRBJ2-5|once
TGTGCCAGCAGCTTCCTACAGGGGGACGAGACCCAGTACTTC
CASSFLQGDETQYF
>TRBD1|TRBV6-2/TRBV6-3|TRBJ1-1|.
TGTGCCAGCAGTATAGGACAGGGTGAAGCTTTCTTT
CASSIGQGEAFF
>.|TRBV30|TRBJ2-3|.
TGTGCCTGGAGTGTTGAGGGGGGCACAGATACGCAGTATTTT
CAWSVEGGTDTQYF
>TRBD2|TRBV10-3|TRBJ2-1|.
TGTGCCATCGGCACCGGGACTAGCGTGACTGAGCAGTTCTTC
CAIGTGTSVTEQFF